A single sample is the source of the 18 T cell receptor beta chains below, sequenced in a study of T cells after posttransplantation cyclophosphamide. Here immunoSEQ multiplex PCR was the method, and the copy in TCRdb shows in-frame clones only, minus some. The table has tens of thousands of clones, approximately 97% seen once; the top ten hold less than 0.15%. The naive gate required viable CD3+CD4+ or CD3+CD8+ cells with CCR7+CD45RA+CD45RO-CD95-CD27+CD28+ phenotype. Sequencing used naive CD4+ T cells sorted from PBMCs. The source is a man aged 45-65 years in good health, CMV-negative, and a related stem cell transplant donor.

The J gene is TRBJ1-2, the V gene TRBV19; unclear D gene. The V end was cut by 5 bases, the J end by 0 bases, with 13 bases between. Germline V lookup: CDR1 LNHDA, CDR2 SQIVND (reference sequence). CDR3 length equals 15 residues. CDR3 nucleotide sequence: TGTGCCAGTAGTCTCCACAGCTATGCTAACTATGGCTACACCTTC. Translating gives CASSLHSYANYGYTF.

This sequence joins TRBV5-4 and TRBJ2-5; D is unresolved. The germline gives CDR1 SGHNT, CDR2 YYREEE (reference sequence). Between the trimmed V and J ends, which lost 4 bases and 1 base, there was a span of 2 bases. This CDR3 is built from 11 residues. The CDR3 spells CASSLQETQYF. The DNA of the CDR3 is TGTGCCAGCAGCCTCCAAGAGACCCAGTACTTC.

This rearrangement joins TRBV5-1 to TRBJ2-1; D unclear. The V end lost 0 bases, the J end lost 7 bases, and 8 bases lay between the germline ends. This CDR3 region has 13 residues. Germline values: CDR1 SGHRS, CDR2 YFSETQ. The chain's CDR3 is CASSLVALNEQFF. CDR3 nucleotides: TGCGCCAGCAGCTTGGTCGCTCTAAATGAGCAGTTCTTC. Complete variable domain (other parts from reference TRBV5-1 and TRBJ2-1): KAGVTQTPRYLIKTRGQQVTLSCSPISGHRSVSWYQQTPGQGLQFLFEYFSETQRNKGNFPGRFSGRQFSNSRSEMNVSTLELGDSALYLCASSLVALNEQFFGPGTRLTVL.

The J gene is TRBJ1-1, the V gene TRBV29-1; no clear D gene. This CDR3 has 11 residues. Per the germline V gene, CDR1 is SQVTM and CDR2 is ANQGSEA. Trimming removed 4 bases from V and 5 bases from J, with 8 bases in between. The CDR3 DNA reads as TGCAGCGTTGGGGCCATTACTGAAGCTTTCTTT. Protein sequence: CSVGAITEAFF. Based on the CDR3 plus reference TRBV29-1 and TRBJ1-1, the full variable domain is SAVISQKPSRDICQRGTSLTIQCQVDSQVTMMFWYRQQPGQSLTLIATANQGSEATYESGFVIDKFPISRPNLTFSTLTVSNMSPEDSSIYLCSVGAITEAFFGQGTRLTVV.

The chain has TRBV27 and TRBJ2-1, with 12 bases lining up with TRBD2. There are 19 residues in the CDR3. Germline V gives CDR1 MNHEY, CDR2 SMNVEV (reference sequence). After removal of 0 bases from V and 9 bases from J, the junction contained 15 bases not matched to a gene. The CDR3 region is CASSLSRTSGTLVGVEQFF. The CDR3 DNA reads TGTGCCAGCAGTTTATCGCGGACTAGCGGGACGTTAGTGGGGGTTGAGCAGTTCTTC.

The rearrangement joins TRBV5-1 to TRBJ1-2; 7 nucleotides match TRBD1. J lost 6 bases, V lost 0 bases, and 5 bases had no gene match. Germline V lookup: CDR1 SGHRS, CDR2 YFSETQ. CDR3 length equals 14 residues. The DNA of the CDR3 is TGCGCCAGCAGCTTGGCCCAGGGGGAGGATGGCTACACCTTC. Its translation is CASSLAQGEDGYTF.

The rearrangement links TRBV30 to TRBJ2-3; D ambiguous. The V gene's germline CDR1 is GTSNPN and CDR2 SVGIG (reference sequence). CDR3 length: 11 amino acids. The CDR3 DNA reads TGTATTGGCGGTAGCACAGATACGCAGTATTTT. Translating it yields CIGGSTDTQYF. The full variable domain, with the rest looked up from reference TRBV30 and TRBJ2-3, is SQTIHQWPATLVQPVGSPLSLECTVEGTSNPNLYWYRQAAGRGLQLLFYSVGIGQISSEVPQNLSASRPQDRQFILSSKKLLLSDSGFYLCIGGSTDTQYFGPGTRLTVL.

This clone appeared a single time. This sequence joins TRBV5-1 and TRBJ1-1; maybe TRBD1 (6 bases). This CDR3 region has 13 residues. V lost 3 bases, J lost 4 bases, and 10 bases lay in between. Germline assignment: CDR1 SGHRS and CDR2 YFSETQ. CDR3 in amino acids: CASSSTGSTEAFF. CDR3 coding DNA: TGCGCCAGCAGCTCTACAGGGAGCACTGAAGCTTTCTTT.

This chain connects TRBV2 to TRBJ1-5; no definite D call. The CDR3 runs 15 residues. The V and J ends lost 1 base and 4 bases respectively, with 11 bases between them. In germline, CDR1 is SNHLY, CDR2 FYNNEI. The CDR3 sequence: CASSEEGTGNQPQHF. The CDR3 DNA follows: TGTGCCAGCAGTGAAGAAGGAACGGGGAATCAGCCCCAGCATTTT.

The chain is built from TRBV25-1 and TRBJ1-1; 9 nucleotides line up with TRBD1. From germline, CDR1 is MGHDK and CDR2 SYGVNS. CDR3 length equals 12 residues. J was trimmed by 10 bases and V by 6 bases; bases with no gene match: 6. The CDR3 DNA sequence: TGTGCCAGCAGCCGACAGGGGGGGCGAGCTTTCTTT. It is translated as CASSRQGGRAFF.

This chain links TRBV6-1 with TRBJ1-1; possible D gene TRBD1, 6 bases. Per the germline V gene, CDR1 is MNHNS and CDR2 is SASEGT. This CDR3 has 13 residues. The V and J ends lost 7 bases and 5 bases respectively, with 14 bases between them. CDR3 region: CASNEGGGTEAFF. As DNA, the CDR3 is TGTGCCAGCAATGAGGGGGGAGGGACTGAAGCTTTCTTT.

The rearrangement links TRBV7-9 to TRBJ2-2; D unresolved. This CDR3 has 15 residues. With 1 base removed from V and 2 bases from J, the gap between germline ends came to 8 bases. Germline V gives CDR1 SEHNR, CDR2 FQNEAQ (reference sequence). CDR3: CASSLELPNTGELFF. As DNA, the CDR3 is TGTGCCAGCAGCTTAGAGCTACCTAACACCGGGGAGCTGTTTTTT. Complete variable domain (other parts from reference TRBV7-9 and TRBJ2-2): DTGVSQNPRHKITKRGQNVTFRCDPISEHNRLYWYRQTLGQGPEFLTYFQNEAQLEKSRLLSDRFSAERPKGSFSTLEIQRTEQGDSAMYLCASSLELPNTGELFFGEGSRLTVL.

This chain uses TRBV6-6 with TRBJ1-5, with a tentative D call TRBD1 (5 bases). The V end was cut by 6 bases, the J end by 6 bases, with 15 bases between. Germline assignment: CDR1 MNHNY and CDR2 SVGAGI (reference sequence). CDR3 length: 14 residues. CDR3 DNA sequence: TGTGCCAGCAGACCCCCCAGGGAGGCTCAGCCCCAGCATTTT. This encodes CASRPPREAQPQHF.

This sequence joins TRBV14 and TRBJ2-5; tentatively, D is TRBD2 (6 bases). Between the trimmed V and J ends, which lost 1 base and 10 bases, there was a span of 7 bases. Germline V gives CDR1 SGHDN, CDR2 FVKESK. This CDR3 is 11 amino acids long. CDR3 in amino acids: CASSQVGSQYF. For the CDR3, the DNA is TGTGCCAGCAGCCAAGTCGGGAGCCAGTACTTC.

CDR3 nucleotides: TGTGCCAGCTCACCTAGCGTGAGTTACAATGAGCAGTTCTTC. Translating gives CASSPSVSYNEQFF. This sequence joins TRBV18 and TRBJ2-1, with a possible D match to TRBD2 (5 bases). Trimming stripped 3 bases from V and 4 bases from J, with 10 bases between. The CDR3 is made up of 14 amino acids. Germline CDR1 and CDR2: KGHSH and LQKENI. Supplemented by reference TRBV18 and TRBJ2-1, the full variable domain reads NAGVMQNPRHLVRRRGQEARLRCSPMKGHSHVYWYRQLPEEGLKFMVYLQKENIIDESGMPKERFSAEFPKEGPSILRIQQVVRGDSAAYFCASSPSVSYNEQFFGPGTRLTVL.

The CDR3 DNA is TGTGCCAGCAGCCGATCGGGACTGCTGGATTACGAGCAGTACTTC. The encoded protein is CASSRSGLLDYEQYF. This chain connects TRBV7-2 to TRBJ2-7; tentative D call: TRBD2 (6 bases). Per the germline V gene, CDR1 is SGHTA and CDR2 is FQGNSA. The CDR3 is 15 amino acids. Trimming took 5 bases from V and 4 from J, leaving 18 bases between them.

Regarding this clone: The identical CDR3 is also encoded by other nucleotide sequences in the sample. The J gene is TRBJ1-4, the V gene TRBV5-1; 9 bases are shared with TRBD1. Losses at the gene ends were 4 bases for V and 3 bases for J; bases not matched to a gene: 4. Germline V lookup: CDR1 SGHRS, CDR2 YFSETQ. The CDR3 is made up of 15 amino acids. The DNA of the CDR3 is TGCGCCAGCAGCCAACAGGGGGCGTCTAATGAAAAACTGTTTTTT. Protein product: CASSQQGASNEKLFF. Full variable domain (rest looked up from reference TRBV5-1 and TRBJ1-4): KAGVTQTPRYLIKTRGQQVTLSCSPISGHRSVSWYQQTPGQGLQFLFEYFSETQRNKGNFPGRFSGRQFSNSRSEMNVSTLELGDSALYLCASSQQGASNEKLFFGSGTQLSVL.

V usage is TRBV9 and J usage is TRBJ2-6, with 12 positions matching TRBD2. Germline V gives CDR1 SGDLS, CDR2 YYNGEE. The V segment lost 2 bases and the J segment 2 bases; nucleotides outside the gene matches: 2. The CDR3 consists of 17 residues. Here the CDR3 DNA reads TGTGCCAGCAGCGTGACTAGCGGGAGTACTGGGGCCAACGTCCTGACTTTC. It codes for CASSVTSGSTGANVLTF.